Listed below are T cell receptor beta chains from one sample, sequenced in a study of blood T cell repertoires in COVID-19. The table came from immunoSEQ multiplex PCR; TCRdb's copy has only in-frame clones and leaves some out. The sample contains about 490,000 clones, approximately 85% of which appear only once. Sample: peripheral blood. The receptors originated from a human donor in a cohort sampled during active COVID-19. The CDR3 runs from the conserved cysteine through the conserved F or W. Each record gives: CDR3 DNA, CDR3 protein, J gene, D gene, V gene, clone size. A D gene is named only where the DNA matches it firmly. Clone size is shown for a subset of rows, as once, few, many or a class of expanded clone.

cdr3_nt: TGTGCCATCACCCCAGGGCTATTCTACAATGAGCAGTTCTTC; cdr3_aa: CAITPGLFYNEQFF; j_call: TRBJ2-1; d_call: -; v_call: TRBV10-3; clone_size: -
cdr3_nt: TGTGCCTGGAGCCATAACAGGGGCCAAGAGACCCAGTACTTC; cdr3_aa: CAWSHNRGQETQYF; j_call: TRBJ2-5; d_call: TRBD1; v_call: TRBV30; clone_size: -
cdr3_nt: TGTGCCAGCAGTTTACAGGGTGGCTACACCTTC; cdr3_aa: CASSLQGGYTF; j_call: TRBJ1-2; d_call: -; v_call: TRBV28; clone_size: -
cdr3_nt: TGTGCCATCAGGGATGGGACTAGCGGGAGCGCCTACGAGCAGTACTTC; cdr3_aa: CAIRDGTSGSAYEQYF; j_call: TRBJ2-7; d_call: TRBD2; v_call: TRBV10-3; clone_size: -
cdr3_nt: TGTGCCACCAGCAGAGATAAAACGCGAAATCAGCCCCAGCATTTT; cdr3_aa: CATSRDKTRNQPQHF; j_call: TRBJ1-5; d_call: -; v_call: TRBV15; clone_size: -
cdr3_nt: TGCAGCGGCGGCCCTCGGGGCTACACCTTC; cdr3_aa: CSGGPRGYTF; j_call: TRBJ1-2; d_call: -; v_call: TRBV20-1; clone_size: -
cdr3_nt: TGTGCCAGCAGCCGCACAGGGGGTAGCTCTGGGGCCAACGTCCTGACTTTC; cdr3_aa: CASSRTGGSSGANVLTF; j_call: TRBJ2-6; d_call: TRBD1; v_call: TRBV5-4; clone_size: -
cdr3_nt: TGTGCCAGCAGCCGCGTCGGGGGAGGCAAAAACATTCAGTACTTC; cdr3_aa: CASSRVGGGKNIQYF; j_call: TRBJ2-4; d_call: -; v_call: TRBV6-5; clone_size: -
cdr3_nt: TGTGGCGTTACAGGGGGCAACTATGGCTACACCTTC; cdr3_aa: CGVTGGNYGYTF; j_call: TRBJ1-2; d_call: TRBD1; v_call: TRBV28; clone_size: few
cdr3_nt: TGTGCCAGCAGCTTAGGAAGGCGGGGCACCCAAGAGTACTTC; cdr3_aa: CASSLGRRGTQEYF; j_call: TRBJ2-4; d_call: -; v_call: TRBV7-9; clone_size: -
cdr3_nt: TGTGCCAGCGCTAAGGGGGGGCCTCTCTATGGCTACACCTTC; cdr3_aa: CASAKGGPLYGYTF; j_call: TRBJ1-2; d_call: -; v_call: TRBV9; clone_size: -
cdr3_nt: TGTGCCAGCAGCTCACTAGCGGGAGGGCCCTACGAGCAGTACTTC; cdr3_aa: CASSSLAGGPYEQYF; j_call: TRBJ2-7; d_call: TRBD2; v_call: TRBV6-5; clone_size: -
cdr3_nt: TGTGCCACCAGCAGAGATAGACTAGCGGGAGGCTGGACCGGGGGCGGGGAGCTGTTTTTT; cdr3_aa: CATSRDRLAGGWTGGGELFF; j_call: TRBJ2-2; d_call: TRBD2; v_call: TRBV15; clone_size: -
cdr3_nt: TGTGCCAGCAGCTGGGCCCCGGGACTAGCGGGAGAGTACCGGCCCGGGGAGCTGTTTTTT; cdr3_aa: CASSWAPGLAGEYRPGELFF; j_call: TRBJ2-2; d_call: TRBD2; v_call: TRBV2; clone_size: few
cdr3_nt: TGTGCCAGCAGGGGGTCTAGCGGGAGCAATGAGCAGTTCTTC; cdr3_aa: CASRGSSGSNEQFF; j_call: TRBJ2-1; d_call: TRBD2; v_call: TRBV2; clone_size: -
cdr3_nt: TGTGCCTGGAGTGTACCAGGGGGCGGGAACACTGAAGCTTTCTTT; cdr3_aa: CAWSVPGGGNTEAFF; j_call: TRBJ1-1; d_call: TRBD1; v_call: TRBV30; clone_size: -
cdr3_nt: TGTGCCAGCAGTGCCTCCGCCTTGACAGGGGGCGGGAAGCGTGAAAAACTGTTTTTT; cdr3_aa: CASSASALTGGGKREKLFF; j_call: TRBJ1-4; d_call: TRBD1; v_call: TRBV6-1; clone_size: few
cdr3_nt: TGCGCCAGCAGCGAAGGGACTAGCTCGGATACGCAGTATTTT; cdr3_aa: CASSEGTSSDTQYF; j_call: TRBJ2-3; d_call: TRBD2; v_call: TRBV5-1; clone_size: once
cdr3_nt: TGTGCCTGGAGTGTAAGGGGTGTCTCGAACATTCAGTACTTC; cdr3_aa: CAWSVRGVSNIQYF; j_call: TRBJ2-4; d_call: -; v_call: TRBV30; clone_size: -
cdr3_nt: TGTGCCAGCAGCCCGGGAGTTTTAAAGGATGAGCAGTTCTTC; cdr3_aa: CASSPGVLKDEQFF; j_call: TRBJ2-1; d_call: -; v_call: TRBV3-1/TRBV3-2; clone_size: -
cdr3_nt: TGTGCCAGCAGCCAAGATATAACTAGCGGGAGGTTTAATGAGCAGTTCTTC; cdr3_aa: CASSQDITSGRFNEQFF; j_call: TRBJ2-1; d_call: TRBD2; v_call: TRBV3-1/TRBV3-2; clone_size: once
cdr3_nt: TGTGCCAGCAGTGAGGAGGGGAAAGCCGTTGGCTACACCTTC; cdr3_aa: CASSEEGKAVGYTF; j_call: TRBJ1-2; d_call: -; v_call: TRBV2; clone_size: -
cdr3_nt: TGTGCCAGCAGCCGGACTAGTTCAGTTGAGCAGTTCTTC; cdr3_aa: CASSRTSSVEQFF; j_call: TRBJ2-1; d_call: TRBD2; v_call: TRBV5-8; clone_size: -
cdr3_nt: TGTGCCAGCAGTGAAGCCCGAAATGGGCGTGAGCAGTTCTTC; cdr3_aa: CASSEARNGREQFF; j_call: TRBJ2-1; d_call: -; v_call: TRBV6-1; clone_size: few
cdr3_nt: TGTGCCAGCAGTCCTACCCGTGCGGGAGGGGCTGTGGAGACCCAGTACTTC; cdr3_aa: CASSPTRAGGAVETQYF; j_call: TRBJ2-5; d_call: TRBD2; v_call: TRBV13; clone_size: -
cdr3_nt: TGCGCCAGCAGTGAGTCCAGGGGGATGAACACTGAAGCTTTCTTT; cdr3_aa: CASSESRGMNTEAFF; j_call: TRBJ1-1; d_call: TRBD1; v_call: TRBV10-2; clone_size: few
cdr3_nt: TGTGCCAGCAGCGCTTTGCCGGGATTGGAAGAAAAACTGTTTTTT; cdr3_aa: CASSALPGLEEKLFF; j_call: TRBJ1-4; d_call: -; v_call: TRBV9; clone_size: -
cdr3_nt: TGTGCCAGCTCAGGGAAAGCGGGAGGGACCTACGAGCAGTACTTC; cdr3_aa: CASSGKAGGTYEQYF; j_call: TRBJ2-7; d_call: TRBD2; v_call: TRBV6-5; clone_size: -
cdr3_nt: TGTGCCAGTAGTACCCAGGGAGGTATATACGAGCAGTACTTC; cdr3_aa: CASSTQGGIYEQYF; j_call: TRBJ2-7; d_call: -; v_call: TRBV19; clone_size: -
cdr3_nt: TGTGCCAGCAGCCTTAGCGGGAGTGAGAACACCGGGGAGCTGTTTTTT; cdr3_aa: CASSLSGSENTGELFF; j_call: TRBJ2-2; d_call: TRBD2; v_call: TRBV2; clone_size: -
cdr3_nt: TGTGCCAGCAGTTACAATATCCAGGGGCAGGGTGGCTACACCTTC; cdr3_aa: CASSYNIQGQGGYTF; j_call: TRBJ1-2; d_call: -; v_call: TRBV6-6; clone_size: -
cdr3_nt: TGTGCCAGCAGTCCCGGACAGGTCCTCTATGGCTACACCTTC; cdr3_aa: CASSPGQVLYGYTF; j_call: TRBJ1-2; d_call: TRBD1; v_call: TRBV27; clone_size: -
cdr3_nt: TGCGCCAGCAGCCCGCACCGGGGAACGTGGGAGCAGTACTTC; cdr3_aa: CASSPHRGTWEQYF; j_call: TRBJ2-7; d_call: -; v_call: TRBV5-1; clone_size: -
cdr3_nt: TGTGCCACCAGCCAGGGATTCTACAATGAGCAGTTCTTC; cdr3_aa: CATSQGFYNEQFF; j_call: TRBJ2-1; d_call: -; v_call: TRBV24-1; clone_size: -
cdr3_nt: TGTGCCACCAGCAGTACAAGGGGCAGGGGGCTTATAGCTAATGAAAAACTGTTTTTT; cdr3_aa: CATSSTRGRGLIANEKLFF; j_call: TRBJ1-4; d_call: TRBD1; v_call: TRBV15; clone_size: once
cdr3_nt: TGCGCCAGCAGCTCCTCAGATACGCAGTATTTT; cdr3_aa: CASSSSDTQYF; j_call: TRBJ2-3; d_call: -; v_call: TRBV5-1; clone_size: once
cdr3_nt: TGTGCCAGCAGGGGAGCTAGCGGTTTCACAGATACGCAGTATTTT; cdr3_aa: CASRGASGFTDTQYF; j_call: TRBJ2-3; d_call: TRBD2; v_call: TRBV7-2; clone_size: -
cdr3_nt: TGTGCCAGCAGCTCATTGGGCAACGGTTATTCACCCCTCCACTTT; cdr3_aa: CASSSLGNGYSPLHF; j_call: TRBJ1-6; d_call: -; v_call: TRBV5-4; clone_size: -
cdr3_nt: TGCGCCAGCAGCCAAGACATCGGGAGCTCCTACAATGAGCAGTTCTTC; cdr3_aa: CASSQDIGSSYNEQFF; j_call: TRBJ2-1; d_call: -; v_call: TRBV4-3; clone_size: -
cdr3_nt: TGTGCCAGTAGTATACTCCCGGCCGGGGAGCAGTACTTC; cdr3_aa: CASSILPAGEQYF; j_call: TRBJ2-7; d_call: -; v_call: TRBV19; clone_size: -
cdr3_nt: TGTGCCAGTAGCCCGGGACAGTATAATTCACCCCTCCACTTT; cdr3_aa: CASSPGQYNSPLHF; j_call: TRBJ1-6; d_call: TRBD1; v_call: TRBV19; clone_size: -